The 22 T cell receptor beta chains given below trace back to one sample, sequenced in a study of T cell responses to AZD1222 COVID-19 vaccine. Sequencing was performed with immunoSEQ multiplex PCR; in TCRdb, only in-frame clones are kept and a portion is missing. Of about 100,000 clones listed, 80% to 95% were seen once; the top ten hold more than 1.5%. The specimen was peripheral blood, collected on day 0 of AZD1222 vaccination. The receptors were gathered from an adult in good health.

The gene calls are TRBV3-1 (or the pseudogene TRBV3-2) and TRBJ2-7; 8 positions agree with TRBD1. V lost 1 base and J lost 0; bases outside the gene matches: 5. Per the germline V gene, CDR1 is LGHDT and CDR2 is YNNKEL (reference sequence). This CDR3 region has 16 residues. Here the CDR3 reads CASSQGGQGNSYEQYF. In DNA, the CDR3 is TGTGCCAGCAGCCAAGGCGGACAGGGTAACTCCTACGAGCAGTACTTC.

J is TRBJ1-5 and V is TRBV7-8, with D maybe TRBD1 (5 bases). Germline V gene data show CDR1 as SGHVS and CDR2 as FQNEAQ. Trimming took 6 bases from V and 1 from J, leaving 13 bases between them. There are 15 residues in the CDR3. The CDR3 here is CASSLNQGSNQPQHF. The CDR3 nucleotides are TGTGCCAGCAGTCTTAACCAGGGAAGCAATCAGCCCCAGCATTTT.

The gene calls are TRBV27 and TRBJ1-2; TRBD1 matches 9 bases. The CDR3 is 18 residues long. The germline V gene encodes CDR1 MNHEY and CDR2 SMNVEV (reference sequence). Trimming at V came to 5 bases and at J to 3 bases, leaving 16 bases not matched to a gene. The CDR3 spells CASSRIGTGRPQHYGYTF. The CDR3 region has the DNA TGTGCCAGCAGTCGAATAGGGACAGGGAGGCCGCAACACTATGGCTACACCTTC.

The rearrangement links TRBV28 to TRBJ2-7; possible D gene TRBD1, 6 bases. Between the trimmed V and J ends, which lost 6 bases and 6 bases, there was a span of 15 bases. This CDR3 contains 13 residues. The germline V gene encodes CDR1 MDHEN and CDR2 SYDVKM. The CDR3 loop reads CASRPHTGLEQYF. The CDR3 DNA sequence: TGTGCCAGCAGACCTCATACAGGGCTCGAGCAGTACTTC.

The J gene is TRBJ1-1, the V gene TRBV7-9; possibly TRBD1 for D (6 bases). Looked up from germline, CDR1 is SEHNR and CDR2 is FQNEAQ (reference sequence). Trimming left V 4 bases short and J 3 bases short, with 15 bases between. This CDR3 contains 15 residues. The CDR3 nucleotides are TGTGCCAGCAGCTCAGGGACAACGGAGGACACTGAAGCTTTCTTT. It is translated as CASSSGTTEDTEAFF.

This chain uses TRBV6-4 with TRBJ2-3; weak D call: TRBD2 (6 bases). The CDR3 loop spans 16 amino acids. Trimming took off 0 bases at V and 2 bases at J, with 12 bases between the two ends. Germline V lookup: CDR1 MRHNA, CDR2 SNTAGT. Here the CDR3 DNA reads TGTGCCAGCAGTGACTCGATGCGGGAAAACACAGATACGCAGTATTTT. This gives the protein CASSDSMRENTDTQYF.

In DNA, the CDR3 is TGTGCCAGCAGTTACCCGAGGGACCTCGGATACAATGAGCAGTTCTTC. Its translation: CASSYPRDLGYNEQFF. The gene calls are TRBV6-5 and TRBJ2-1; D possibly uses TRBD1 or TRBD2 (5 bases each). CDR1 and CDR2 (germline): MNHEY, SVGAGI. Trimming cost V 2 bases and J 4 bases, with 15 bases left between them. The CDR3 has 16 amino acids.

The genes are TRBV5-6 and TRBJ2-3, with 11 positions matching TRBD2. The CDR3 length is 16 residues. Germline V gene sequence: CDR1 SGHDT, CDR2 YYEEEE. Trimming removed 0 bases from V and 6 bases from J; junction bases left unmatched: 6. CDR3 nucleotides: TGTGCCAGCAGCTTGGTGCCGACTAGCGGGACGGATACGCAGTATTTT. As protein: CASSLVPTSGTDTQYF.

V is TRBV11-2 and J is TRBJ1-1; tentatively, D is TRBD1 (5 bases). The CDR3 spans 15 residues. The germline CDR1 and CDR2 sequences are SGHAT and FQNNGV. The ends were cut back, 0 bases at V and 1 base at J, with 9 bases in the middle. The CDR3 sequence is CASSLDAGSNTEAFF. In nucleotides, the CDR3 is TGTGCCAGCAGCTTAGATGCAGGGTCGAACACTGAAGCTTTCTTT.

This rearrangement joins TRBV2 to TRBJ2-1; D remains unclear. The CDR3 length is 14 residues. Germline V gene lookup returns CDR1 SNHLY and CDR2 FYNNEI. Trimming stripped 6 bases from V and 0 bases from J, with 9 bases between. In nucleotides, the CDR3 is TGTGCCAGCAGGGACGGCTTCTCCTACAATGAGCAGTTCTTC. It encodes CASRDGFSYNEQFF.

The CDR3 region has the DNA TGTGCCAGCAGCTTAGCGGGACAGGGGATCTACGAGCAGTACTTC. Its translation: CASSLAGQGIYEQYF. The chain couples TRBV11-2 to TRBJ2-7; 10 bases map to TRBD1. Trimming cost V 1 base and J 3 bases; bases outside gene matches: 3. CDR3 length: 15 amino acids. CDR1 is SGHAT, CDR2 FQNNGV, per germline.

The chain combines TRBV5-1 with TRBJ1-6; 8 positions match TRBD1. The CDR3 is 16 residues long. Trimming removed 4 bases from V and 4 bases from J; junction bases left unmatched: 7. Germline CDR1 and CDR2: SGHRS and YFSETQ. In DNA form, the CDR3 reads TGCGCCAGCAGCCCGACAGGGGTTCAATATAATTCACCCCTCCACTTT. Its protein is CASSPTGVQYNSPLHF. The full variable domain, completed using reference TRBV5-1 and TRBJ1-6, is KAGVTQTPRYLIKTRGQQVTLSCSPISGHRSVSWYQQTPGQGLQFLFEYFSETQRNKGNFPGRFSGRQFSNSRSEMNVSTLELGDSALYLCASSPTGVQYNSPLHFGNGTRLTVT.

The chain joins TRBV19 to TRBJ2-5, with 15 nucleotides matching TRBD2. The V gene end was trimmed by 3 bases and the J gene end by 4 bases; junction bases not matched to a gene: 0. The CDR3 runs 15 residues. CDR1 LNHDA and CDR2 SQIVND come from the germline V gene (reference sequence). CDR3: CASSMGLAGGETQYF. DNA for the CDR3: TGTGCCAGTAGTATGGGACTAGCGGGAGGAGAGACCCAGTACTTC.

This chain's CDR3 is CAWSPPDGGAYEQYF. CDR3 nucleotides: TGTGCCTGGAGTCCGCCGGACGGAGGGGCCTACGAGCAGTACTTC. The chain uses TRBV30 and TRBJ2-7; possible D gene TRBD2, 6 bases. Trimming removed 2 bases at V and 2 bases at J, with 16 bases between. CDR3 length equals 15 residues. Germline lookup yields CDR1 GTSNPN and CDR2 SVGIG (reference sequence).

This rearrangement joins TRBV18 to TRBJ1-5; 7 bases line up with TRBD1. J was trimmed by 1 base and V by 5 bases; bases with no gene match: 5. CDR1 is KGHSH, CDR2 LQKENI, per germline. CDR3 size: 15 residues. DNA for the CDR3: TGTGCCAGCTCAGGACAGGAGGGAAGCAATCAGCCCCAGCATTTT. This encodes CASSGQEGSNQPQHF.

The chain is built from TRBV28 and TRBJ1-5; possibly TRBD1 for D (5 bases). Looked up from germline, CDR1 is MDHEN and CDR2 is SYDVKM. Trimming removed 2 bases at V and 3 bases at J, with 8 bases between. This CDR3 is built from 14 residues. The CDR3 coding sequence is TGTGCCAGCAGTTTACCACAGGCCAATCAGCCCCAGCATTTT. Translated: CASSLPQANQPQHF. Together with reference TRBV28 and TRBJ1-5, the CDR3 gives the full variable domain: DVKVTQSSRYLVKRTGEKVFLECVQDMDHENMFWYRQDPGLGLRLIYFSYDVKMKEKGDIPEGYSVSREKKERFSLILESASTNQTSMYLCASSLPQANQPQHFGDGTRLSIL.

The chain carries TRBV9 and TRBJ2-1; 8 positions match TRBD1. The CDR3 length is 13 residues. Germline V lookup: CDR1 SGDLS, CDR2 YYNGEE. V lost 0 bases to trimming and J lost 8 bases; unmatched junction nucleotides: 1. The CDR3 loop reads CASSVEQGDEQFF. Here the CDR3 DNA reads TGTGCCAGCAGCGTAGAACAGGGGGATGAGCAGTTCTTC.

The V and J genes are TRBV6-4 and TRBJ2-6, with D hard to call. The CDR3 is 13 residues long. The V gene lost 6 bases and the J gene lost 2 bases, with 5 bases spanning the gap. Germline lookup yields CDR1 MRHNA and CDR2 SNTAGT. CDR3 protein: CASRGTGANVLTF. CDR3 DNA sequence: TGTGCCAGCAGGGGGACTGGGGCCAACGTCCTGACTTTC.

The chain links TRBV7-3 to TRBJ2-2, with D unresolved. Trimming stripped 1 base from V and 3 bases from J, with 0 bases between. CDR3 length: 12 amino acids. Germline CDR1 reads SGHTA; CDR2 reads FQGTGA. Written as DNA, the CDR3 is TGTGCCAGCAGCTTAAACACCGGGGAGCTGTTTTTT. Translated: CASSLNTGELFF.

The chain combines TRBV4-2 with TRBJ2-3, with D unresolved. There are 15 residues in the CDR3. With 0 bases removed from V and 0 bases from J, the gap between germline ends came to 7 bases. In germline, CDR1 is LGHNA, CDR2 YNFKEQ. CDR3 sequence (DNA): TGTGCCAGCAGCCAAGAAGCTTCTAGCACAGATACGCAGTATTTT. Residues: CASSQEASSTDTQYF.

The V gene is TRBV3-1 (or the pseudogene TRBV3-2), the J gene TRBJ2-2, with 7 bases matching TRBD1. V shed 4 bases and J 7 bases; nucleotides not matched to a gene: 3. CDR3 size: 13 residues. The V gene's germline CDR1 is LGHDT and CDR2 YNNKEL (reference sequence). CDR3: CASSPTGDGELFF. As DNA, the CDR3 is TGTGCCAGCAGCCCCACAGGGGACGGGGAGCTGTTTTTT.

The V call is TRBV6-1, the J call TRBJ1-6; 7 bases align to TRBD1. With 2 bases clipped from V and 5 bases from J, the junction kept 6 bases outside the gene matches. This CDR3 spans 16 amino acids. Germline loops: CDR1 MNHNS, CDR2 SASEGT. Here the CDR3 reads CASSELAGGNNSPLHF. The CDR3 region has the DNA TGTGCCAGCAGTGAATTGGCAGGGGGGAATAATTCACCCCTCCACTTT.